This entry describes one T cell receptor beta chain. The antigen is not known. This sample is part of a study of vaccination and CD4 T cells after COVID-19. Looked up from germline, CDR1 is SNHLY and CDR2 is FYNNEI. V was cut by 6 bases and J by 2 bases, with 5 bases left in between. This CDR3 spans 12 amino acids. Treatment here: approximately nine-day PBMC culture with coronavirus spike peptide pools or control peptides (ViraFEST assay). Healthy recipients of vaccination lacked prior SARS-CoV-2 infection, as evidenced by negative nucleocapsid antibodies both before and after vaccination. With the Oncomine TCR Beta short-read assay, DNA from cultured CD4+ T cells was sequenced. MiXCR, run by TCRdb on the PCR reads, gives a single entry per CDR3 protein. The data hold more than 9,000 distinct CDR3 sequences, with 20% observed a single time.

The sample was CD4+ T cells from blood, cultured in vitro, taken before SARS-CoV-2 vaccination. The V and J genes are TRBV2 and TRBJ2-1; no reliable D call. The TCR sequence derives from a human donor who received a COVID-19 vaccine. CDR3 in DNA: TGTGCCAGCAGGGGAACCTACAATGAGCAGTTCTTC. Translated, it gives CASRGTYNEQFF. Together with reference TRBV2 and TRBJ2-1, the CDR3 gives the full variable domain: EPEVTQTPSHQVTQMGQEVILRCVPISNHLYFYWYRQILGQKVEFLVSFYNNEISEKSEIFDDQFSVERPDGSNFTLKIRSTKLEDSAMYFCASRGTYNEQFFGPGTRLTVL.